Reported below is one T cell receptor (beta chain). It has no known antigen specificity. No much larger clone exists at a distance of one base, and base qualities are not known. CDR1 and CDR2 were assigned from the germline V gene as MNHEY and SVGAGI. The CDR3 covers 15 residues, taking in both the cysteine and the phenylalanine. The DNA shown is the 45-base CDR3, in frame from base 1. Compared with germline, V lacks 2 bases and J lacks 6 bases; bases without a gene match: 3. Reading the label with the study, this specimen's treatment or condition is: live attenuated yellow fever vaccine strain. A standard Ficoll-Paque protocol was used to isolate PBMCs from peripheral blood. CD4 and CD8 T-cell fractions were isolated with Dynabeads CD4 and CD8 positive selection kits. TriZol was used to extract RNA from bulk PBMCs, from CD4 and CD8 fractions, and from dextramer-positive and dextramer-negative fractions.

Sequenced on an Illumina NovaSeq 6000. TCR cDNA was made using 5'RACE template switching, a step that added a universal primer site and unique molecular identifiers. Priming for cDNA synthesis came from both the TCR alpha and TCR beta constant segments. Library amplification used two PCR steps, and the second PCR step added sample barcodes and sequencing adapters. Sequencing of the libraries was done on either Illumina HiSeq 2500 (2x100 bp) or NovaSeq (2x150 bp). Concerning the study's data processing: Reads were demultiplexed and collapsed into UMI consensus sequences with MIGEC, and V(D)J alignment was performed with MiXCR. Using edgeR on replicate PBMC samples, clonotypes were called vaccine-responding if FDR was below 0.01 and the log2 fold change was above 5 up to day 15. Bulk clonotypes were assigned CD4 or CD8 identity according to which sequenced CD4 or CD8 repertoire held them at higher abundance. TCRdb reprocessing: public reads trimmed at Q25 with fastp, clones called with MiXCR, in-frame beta chains kept. Merged by CDR3 protein, the rows form single entries marked with the most common genes and DNA. The authors' filters were not applied to this entry. This sample is represented by 300,000 to 400,000 distinct CDR3 sequences; under 15% of them were singletons. 2.5% to 4% of the sample belongs to the ten largest clones.

The data were taken from a study of T cells after yellow fever vaccination (dated by TCRdb to between 2018 and 2021). Regarding the study in general: The SMART-Seq v4 Ultra Low Input RNA kit was used to prepare libraries from fractions with low cell numbers. The cohort comprised two healthy male donors, one aged 18 to 30 and one aged 30 to 40 years. Blood was collected at multiple timepoints before and after primary and secondary immunization, and bulk PBMC replicates and cell subsets were isolated. Bulk TCR alpha and beta repertoires were sequenced longitudinally to track T-cell clones before and after primary and booster YFV17D yellow fever vaccination. Overall study results and their limits: Computational filtering was required because FACS-sorted repertoires could contain abundant contaminating clonotypes from the bulk population. Because only two donors were included in the study, the extent to which the findings can be generalized is limited. After the booster, most of the clones that had expanded following primary vaccination were detected again (almost 98% of CD4 and around 87% of CD8), which suggests that memory was broadly maintained. A small share of clonotypes was detected in both CD4 and CD8 compartments, with the overlap likely arising from convergent recombination. Compared with the primary T-cell response, the secondary T-cell response was weaker but faster, peaking on day 5 rather than day 15.

This receptor was taken from a young man who received the YFV17D yellow fever vaccine. This receptor chain uses TRBV6-5 and TRBJ1-4; 10 central bases correspond to TRBD1. Source: CD4+ T cells sorted from PBMCs, taken 15 days after the yellow fever booster vaccination. CDR3 region: CASSYGGTGDEKLFF. The DNA sequence is as follows: TGTGCCAGCAGTTACGGGGGGACAGGGGATGAAAAACTGTTTTTT.